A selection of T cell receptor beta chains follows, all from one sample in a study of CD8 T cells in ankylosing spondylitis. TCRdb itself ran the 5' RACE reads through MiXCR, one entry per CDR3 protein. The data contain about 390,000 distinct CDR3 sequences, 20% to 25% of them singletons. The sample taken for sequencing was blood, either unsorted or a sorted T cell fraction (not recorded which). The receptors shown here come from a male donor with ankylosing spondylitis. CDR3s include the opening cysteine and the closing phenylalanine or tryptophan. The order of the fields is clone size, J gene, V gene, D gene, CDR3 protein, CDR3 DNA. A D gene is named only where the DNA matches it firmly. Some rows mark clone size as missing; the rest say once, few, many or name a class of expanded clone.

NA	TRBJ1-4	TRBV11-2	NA	CASSLDRGVGEKLFF	TGTGCCAGCAGCTTAGATCGGGGGGTCGGAGAAAAACTGTTTTTT
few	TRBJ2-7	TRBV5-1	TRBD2	CASSLDGRGVYEQYF	TGCGCCAGCAGCTTGGACGGGAGGGGGGTCTACGAGCAGTACTTC
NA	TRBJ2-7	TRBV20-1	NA	CSAATIPRDGLYEQYF	TGCAGTGCAGCGACAATACCCCGGGACGGACTTTACGAGCAGTACTTC
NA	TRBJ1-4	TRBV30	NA	CAWKKGLEDEKLFF	TGTGCCTGGAAAAAGGGGCTCGAGGATGAAAAACTGTTTTTT
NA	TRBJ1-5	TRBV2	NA	CASRGDVSNQPQHF	TGTGCCAGCAGAGGGGACGTCAGCAATCAGCCCCAGCATTTT
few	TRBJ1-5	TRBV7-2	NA	CASSLEGSRVGQPQHF	TGTGCCAGCAGCTTAGAGGGTTCCAGGGTAGGGCAGCCCCAGCATTTT
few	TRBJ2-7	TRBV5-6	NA	CASIEFGKLGEQYF	TGTGCCAGCATTGAGTTTGGAAAATTAGGCGAGCAGTACTTC
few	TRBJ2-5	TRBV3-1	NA	CASSQDWSRGETQYF	TGTGCCAGCAGCCAAGACTGGTCAAGGGGAGAGACCCAGTACTTC
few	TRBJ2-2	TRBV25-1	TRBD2	CASSELSGRSGELFF	TGTGCCAGCAGTGAATTGAGCGGGAGGTCCGGGGAGCTGTTTTTT
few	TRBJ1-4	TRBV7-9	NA	CASSLRRDEKLFF	TGTGCCAGCAGCTTAAGACGTGATGAAAAACTGTTTTTT
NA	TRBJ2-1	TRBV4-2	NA	CASSQDRGFNNEQFF	TGTGCCAGCAGCCAAGATAGAGGTTTTAACAATGAGCAGTTCTTC